Each of the 10 T cell receptor beta chains below was sequenced from the same sample in a study of T cells in Graves' hyperthyroidism and ophthalmopathy. TCR beta CDR3 region amplification was performed from RNA transcripts. TCR CDR3 regions were first amplified by RT-PCR with HTBI primers. TCRdb re-called the multiplex PCR reads through MiXCR, storing one row per CDR3 protein. Of under 650,000 distinct CDR3 sequences detected, roughly 15% appear once; the ten largest clones hold 3.5% to 4%. Specimen: blood. The receptor set was obtained from a woman aged 25-40 years with Graves' hyperthyroidism.

In the case of this clonotype: A read error is possible here, since a much larger clone lies one base away. The V gene is TRBV9, the J gene TRBJ2-1, with a possible D match to TRBD2 (7 bases). This CDR3 region has 14 residues. CDR1 and CDR2 (germline): SGDLS, YYNGEE. CDR3 nucleotide sequence: TGTGCCAACAGCGTTTCTCACAGGGAGGGTGAGCAGTTCTTC. As protein: CANSVSHREGEQFF.

The chain links TRBV18 to TRBJ2-5, with TRBD2 matching over 7 bases. CDR1 and CDR2 (germline): KGHSH, LQKENI. The CDR3 length is 14 residues. Trimming took 3 bases from V and 5 from J; bases not matched to a gene: 6. Here the CDR3 reads CASSPDIGGETQYF. The CDR3 coding sequence is TGTGCCAGCTCACCGGACATCGGGGGGGAGACCCAGTACTTC.

The CDR3, as DNA: TGCGCCAGCAGCCGATCCGGGACAGGGGAGCAGTACTTC. The encoded protein is CASSRSGTGEQYF. The chain couples TRBV4-1 to TRBJ2-7; TRBD1 aligns across 9 bases. J lost 7 bases, V lost 4 bases, and 5 bases had no gene match. Germline lookup yields CDR1 MGHRA and CDR2 YSYEKL. This CDR3 has 13 residues.

This clonotype was picked up a small number of times. This chain joins TRBV20-1 and TRBJ2-5, with 10 bases identical to TRBD2. Germline lookup yields CDR1 DFQATT and CDR2 SNEGSKA (reference sequence). V lost 6 bases, J lost 6 bases, and 13 bases stayed unmatched. CDR3 length: 15 residues. Here the CDR3 reads CSAPKREGLRKTQYF. The CDR3 DNA is TGCAGTGCCCCAAAGCGGGAGGGCCTTCGGAAGACCCAGTACTTC.

This clonotype was seen ten or more times. J is TRBJ2-2 and V is TRBV28; TRBD2 is a possible D gene (5 bases). This CDR3 spans 15 amino acids. V lost 3 bases and J lost 4, with 12 bases in between. Germline CDR1 reads MDHEN; CDR2 reads SYDVKM. Here the CDR3 DNA reads TGTGCCAGCAGTTTCTCTCTAGAGGGCACCGGGGAGCTGTTTTTT. Translation: CASSFSLEGTGELFF. The full variable domain, in which reference TRBV28 and TRBJ2-2 provide the parts outside the CDR3, is DVKVTQSSRYLVKRTGEKVFLECVQDMDHENMFWYRQDPGLGLRLIYFSYDVKMKEKGDIPEGYSVSREKKERFSLILESASTNQTSMYLCASSFSLEGTGELFFGEGSRLTVL.

The chain carries TRBV30 and TRBJ1-5; TRBD1 is a possible D gene (6 bases). Germline V CDR1 and CDR2: GTSNPN, SVGIG (reference sequence). Trimming stripped 0 bases from V and 5 bases from J, with 17 bases between. CDR3 length equals 16 residues. The CDR3 is CAWSVLGQADYQPQHF. In nucleotides, the CDR3 is TGTGCCTGGAGTGTTTTGGGACAAGCTGACTATCAGCCCCAGCATTTT.

The rearrangement uses TRBV10-1 and TRBJ2-7, with TRBD2 matching 9 bases. The CDR3 runs to 14 residues. V was clipped by 2 bases and J by 5 bases; unmatched bases: 4. Germline V gives CDR1 WNHNN, CDR2 SYGVQD (reference sequence). The chain's CDR3 is CASSEASGTNEQYF. The CDR3 region has the DNA TGCGCCAGCAGTGAGGCTAGCGGGACGAACGAGCAGTACTTC.

A remark on this clonotype: A single base separates this from a much larger clone, so it may be a read error. Here the CDR3 reads CASRVGQGNYYEQYF. In DNA, the CDR3 is TGTGCCAGCCGCGTGGGACAGGGGAACTACTACGAGCAGTACTTC. The rearrangement uses TRBV6-1 and TRBJ2-7, with TRBD1 matching over 10 bases. Germline lookup yields CDR1 MNHNS and CDR2 SASEGT. The CDR3 covers 15 residues. V shed 8 bases, J shed 3 bases, and the junction held 10 bases outside the gene matches.

This chain links TRBV4-2 with TRBJ2-1; 8 bases match TRBD1. With V trimmed by 4 bases and J by 3 bases, 8 bases remained unmatched. The CDR3 is made up of 16 amino acids. Germline V gene sequence: CDR1 LGHNA, CDR2 YNFKEQ. CDR3 loop: CASSLLPDRDYNEQFF. In nucleotides, the CDR3 is TGTGCCAGCAGCCTCTTGCCGGACAGGGACTACAATGAGCAGTTCTTC.

The chain couples TRBV4-3 to TRBJ2-3; D gene unclear. Trimming removed 2 bases at V and 0 bases at J, with 9 bases between. CDR3 length: 15 amino acids. Germline loops: CDR1 LGHNA, CDR2 YSLEER. CDR3 DNA: TGCGCCAGCAGCCAATTTTTACCTAGCACAGATACGCAGTATTTT. Its protein product is CASSQFLPSTDTQYF.